Included here is one T cell receptor (beta chain) sequence, with context. Libraries were prepared by immunoSEQ multiplex PCR; TCRdb keeps only in-frame clonotypes and omits some of them. The sample contains 72,000 or so clones, roughly 87% of which appear only once. This entry is derived from a study of OX40 agonist ivuxolimab in advanced cancers. Germline assignment: CDR1 LNHDA and CDR2 SQIVND (reference sequence). Unmatched junction bases numbered 10, after V lost 5 bases and J lost 8 bases. The CDR3 covers 14 residues. The source is an adult with an advanced solid tumor such as melanoma, head and neck, liver or kidney cancer. Sequenced material: CD4+ or CD8+ T cells sorted from blood, taken in a trial of the OX40 agonist ivuxolimab. V usage is TRBV19 and J usage is TRBJ1-2, with 8 bases matching TRBD1. The CDR3 DNA follows: TGTGCCAGTAGTCCAGACAGGGGAAGACTCGGCTACACCTTC. It encodes CASSPDRGRLGYTF.